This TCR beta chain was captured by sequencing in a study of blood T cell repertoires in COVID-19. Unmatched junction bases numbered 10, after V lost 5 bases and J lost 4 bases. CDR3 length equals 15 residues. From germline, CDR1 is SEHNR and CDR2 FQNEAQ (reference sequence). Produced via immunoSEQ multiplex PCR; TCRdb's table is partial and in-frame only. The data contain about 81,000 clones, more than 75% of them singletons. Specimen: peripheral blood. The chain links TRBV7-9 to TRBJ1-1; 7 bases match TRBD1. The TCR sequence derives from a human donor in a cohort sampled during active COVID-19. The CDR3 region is CASSPRQGRGTEAFF. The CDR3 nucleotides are TGTGCCAGCAGCCCTCGACAGGGACGGGGCACTGAAGCTTTCTTT.